This passage covers 12 T cell receptor beta chains from one sample sequenced in a study of blood T cell repertoires in COVID-19. Profiled with immunoSEQ multiplex PCR; TCRdb holds only in-frame clones, not every one. Seen here are 180,000 or so clones, more than 80% observed once, and the top ten hold 6.2%. Source material: PBMCs or T cells enriched from blood (not recorded which). These receptors all come from a man aged 40-55 years who had recovered from COVID-19.

This chain links TRBV20-1 with TRBJ2-3, with 7 bases fitting TRBD1. The CDR3 runs to 13 residues. V dropped 3 bases and J dropped 3; count of bases not matched to a gene: 3. Germline V gene lookup returns CDR1 DFQATT and CDR2 SNEGSKA (reference sequence). CDR3 protein: CSASETGTDTQYF. In nucleotides, the CDR3 is TGCAGTGCTAGTGAGACAGGGACAGATACGCAGTATTTT.

The chain couples TRBV5-1 to TRBJ2-2; 7 bases are shared with TRBD1. The J segment lost 5 bases and the V segment lost 3 bases, leaving 4 bases of the junction unmatched. The CDR3 consists of 14 residues. Germline V lookup: CDR1 SGHRS, CDR2 YFSETQ. CDR3 DNA: TGCGCCAGCAGCTCCAAACAGGGGACCGGGGAGCTGTTTTTT. It codes for CASSSKQGTGELFF.

The chain links TRBV7-2 to TRBJ2-4; 8 nucleotides line up with TRBD1. V was clipped by 5 bases and J by 7 bases; unmatched bases: 19. There are 18 residues in the CDR3. Germline V gene data show CDR1 as SGHTA and CDR2 as FQGNSA. The CDR3 here is CASSLKTGVALKRNIQYF. The CDR3 nucleotides read TGTGCCAGCAGCCTAAAGACAGGGGTTGCCCTCAAGCGGAACATTCAGTACTTC.

The rearrangement uses TRBV7-9 and TRBJ1-6; TRBD1 agrees at 9 bases. With 4 bases clipped from V and 3 bases from J, the junction kept 4 bases outside the gene matches. The CDR3 contains 16 residues. Per germline, CDR1 SEHNR and CDR2 FQNEAQ (reference sequence). This chain's CDR3 is CASSSSGQGYNSPLHF. The CDR3 nucleotides read TGTGCCAGCAGCTCCTCGGGACAGGGCTATAATTCACCCCTCCACTTT.

The chain recombines TRBV9 with TRBJ2-5; the D gene is possibly TRBD2 (5 bases). The ends were cut back, 4 bases at V and 5 bases at J, with 18 bases in the middle. Per the germline V gene, CDR1 is SGDLS and CDR2 is YYNGEE. The CDR3 extends over 15 amino acids. This chain's CDR3 is CASSPKGLGGETQYF. As DNA, the CDR3 is TGTGCCAGCAGCCCCAAAGGGCTAGGAGGTGAGACCCAGTACTTC.

The chain couples TRBV18 to TRBJ1-4; D not resolved. Trimming pared 3 bases from V and 1 base from J, leaving 9 bases between. CDR1 KGHSH and CDR2 LQKENI come from the germline V gene. CDR3 length equals 15 residues. CDR3 in DNA: TGTGCCAGCTCACCCCTACGTGGAACTAATGAAAAACTGTTTTTT. It specifies CASSPLRGTNEKLFF.

This sequence joins TRBV10-3 and TRBJ1-1; a weak D match, TRBD1 (5 bases). CDR1 is ENHRY and CDR2 is SYGVKD in the germline V gene. This CDR3 has 13 residues. V lost 7 bases and J 1 base, leaving 10 bases between the germline ends. CDR3 DNA: TGTGCCATCACCCGGGACTGGAACACTGAAGCTTTCTTT. Translating gives CAITRDWNTEAFF.

The chain employs TRBV6-5 and TRBJ2-7, with TRBD2 as a possible D gene (6 bases). The CDR3 runs 14 residues. In germline, CDR1 is MNHEY, CDR2 SVGAGI. V dropped 6 bases and J dropped 8 bases, with 20 bases sitting between them. The CDR3 region is CASRSPGGPVKQYF. CDR3 DNA: TGTGCCAGCAGGTCACCCGGGGGACCGGTCAAGCAGTACTTC.

The J gene is TRBJ2-6, the V gene TRBV5-7; D ambiguous. TRBV5-7 belongs to the ORF category, with a function that is uncertain. V dropped 1 base and J dropped 1 base, with 15 bases sitting between them. The CDR3 covers 18 residues. CDR3 protein: CASSLRSIPFSGANVLTF. CDR3 nucleotides: TGTGCCAGCAGCTTGCGGTCGATTCCCTTTTCTGGGGCCAACGTCCTGACTTTC.

This chain uses TRBV10-3 with TRBJ2-7; a possible D gene is TRBD2 (5 bases). Trimming shortened V by 0 bases and J by 2 bases, and 5 bases separated the two germline ends. Germline values: CDR1 ENHRY, CDR2 SYGVKD. The CDR3 covers 13 residues. This CDR3 is CAISESTTYEQYF. In DNA, the CDR3 is TGTGCCATCAGTGAGTCGACTACCTACGAGCAGTACTTC.

The genes are TRBV6-6 and TRBJ2-7; 9 nucleotides align to TRBD1. Germline CDR1 MNHNY, CDR2 SVGAGI (reference sequence). V trimming: 6 bases; J trimming: 6 bases; junction bases outside the gene matches: 6. The CDR3 runs to 13 residues. The CDR3 protein is CASSLGQGGEQYF. CDR3 DNA: TGTGCCAGCAGCCTGGGACAGGGAGGCGAGCAGTACTTC.

The chain carries TRBV7-2 and TRBJ1-2, with TRBD1 matching 7 bases. There are 14 residues in the CDR3. Germline V lookup: CDR1 SGHTA, CDR2 FQGNSA. Trimming at V came to 5 bases and at J to 3 bases, leaving 6 bases not matched to a gene. This CDR3 reads CASSPRQGDYGYTF. The CDR3 DNA reads TGTGCCAGCAGCCCCAGACAGGGCGACTATGGCTACACCTTC. The whole variable domain, remainder taken from reference TRBV7-2 and TRBJ1-2, is GAGVSQSPSNKVTEKGKDVELRCDPISGHTALYWYRQSLGQGLEFLIYFQGNSAPDKSGLPSDRFSAERTGGSVSTLTIQRTQQEDSAVYLCASSPRQGDYGYTFGSGTRLTVV.